The next 2 T cell receptor beta chains were all read from a single sample in a study of response to subunit inactivated influenza vaccine. MiXCR, applied by TCRdb to the RT-PCR reads, yields one record per CDR3 protein. The repertoire holds roughly 570,000 distinct CDR3 sequences, with around 13% as singletons. The specimen was PBMCs from blood, collected approximately 13 days after vaccination. The receptors come from a man aged 45-60 years who received an inactivated influenza vaccine.

The chain couples TRBV27 to TRBJ2-2; 10 bases agree with TRBD2. Losses at the gene ends were 2 bases for V and 6 bases for J; bases not matched to a gene: 3. Germline values: CDR1 MNHEY, CDR2 SMNVEV (reference sequence). This CDR3 contains 15 residues. The CDR3 loop reads CASSLIAGGPGELFF. CDR3 in DNA: TGTGCCAGCAGTTTAATAGCGGGAGGACCCGGGGAGCTGTTTTTT.

The chain couples TRBV20-1 to TRBJ2-1; D unclear. CDR3 size: 11 residues. Trimming took off 5 bases at V and 5 bases at J, with 7 bases between the two ends. The germline V gene has CDR1 DFQATT and CDR2 SNEGSKA (reference sequence). The CDR3 is CSASRDNEQFF. The CDR3 coding sequence is TGCAGTGCTTCCCGAGACAATGAGCAGTTCTTC.